This T cell receptor beta chain was retrieved from a study of OX40 agonist ivuxolimab in advanced cancers. In the study overall: Of the participants, more than 35% had some prior anti-PD-1, anti-PD-L1 or anti-CTLA-4 therapy, which was allowed. Notes on the study in general: Clonal expansion was seen in CD4+ and CD8+ blood T cells by week 6 at 0.1 to 3.0 mg/kg. In the 0.1-3.0 mg/kg groups, partial responders showed among the lowest expansion.

Points on this clone: Its antigen is currently unknown.

CDR1 and CDR2 from the germline V gene are SGHTS and YDEGEE. The V and J ends lost 3 bases and 5 bases respectively, with 5 bases between them. The CDR3 totals 11 residues. Generated by immunoSEQ multiplex PCR, the TCRdb table keeps only in-frame clones and is missing some. Of more than 60,000 clones listed, around 86% were seen once; the top ten hold 0.66%. The chain joins TRBV5-8 to TRBJ2-5; D gene unclear. The TCR originated in an adult with an advanced solid tumor such as melanoma, head and neck, liver or kidney cancer. The input for sequencing was CD4+ or CD8+ T cells sorted from blood, taken in a trial of the OX40 agonist ivuxolimab. CDR3 amino acids: CASSSRETQYF. CDR3 in DNA: TGTGCCAGCAGCTCGAGGGAGACCCAGTACTTC.